Each of the 8 T cell receptor beta chains below was sequenced from the same sample in a study of HIV-infected patients and healthy controls. cDNA was made from 400 to 500 ng RNA using alpha and beta constant primers. Each of the alpha and beta chains got its own library through chain-specific third strand synthesis with indices. TCRdb redid the calling of the 5' RACE reads with MiXCR, one entry per CDR3 protein. The data contain 6,000 or so distinct CDR3 sequences, approximately 22% of them singletons. The repertoire came from unfractionated whole blood and reflected all unsorted peripheral T cells. Here the sequenced sample was blood, taken before antiretroviral therapy. The receptor source for this set is an adult with HIV infection.

This clonotype was recorded at least ten times. The chain uses TRBV9 and TRBJ2-2; D gene ambiguous. Trimming removed 4 bases at V and 1 base at J, with 5 bases between. Germline V gives CDR1 SGDLS, CDR2 YYNGEE. The CDR3 is made up of 13 amino acids. Here the CDR3 DNA reads TGTGCCAGCAGCTTCCTGAACACCGGGGAGCTGTTTTTT. Translation: CASSFLNTGELFF.

In its sample, this clonotype is medium-sized. The chain is built from TRBV2 and TRBJ2-2; TRBD2 aligns across 13 bases. CDR3 length equals 18 residues. Losses at the gene ends were 3 bases for V and 3 bases for J; bases not matched to a gene: 7. Germline assignment: CDR1 SNHLY and CDR2 FYNNEI. CDR3 DNA sequence: TGTGCCAGCAGTGACCCCCTTGGACTAGCGGGGGACACCGGGGAGCTGTTTTTT. Protein product: CASSDPLGLAGDTGELFF. The full variable domain, rest sourced from reference TRBV2 and TRBJ2-2, is EPEVTQTPSHQVTQMGQEVILRCVPISNHLYFYWYRQILGQKVEFLVSFYNNEISEKSEIFDDQFSVERPDGSNFTLKIRSTKLEDSAMYFCASSDPLGLAGDTGELFFGEGSRLTVL.

This clonotype was seen repeatedly, ten times or more. The rearrangement links TRBV5-1 to TRBJ2-3; a possible D gene is TRBD2 (7 bases). Trimming shortened V by 4 bases and J by 4 bases, and 19 bases separated the two germline ends. CDR1 SGHRS and CDR2 YFSETQ come from the germline V gene. CDR3 size: 16 residues. The CDR3, as DNA: TGCGCCAGCAGCAAGGGGGGGGGGCCTGAGTCAGATACGCAGTATTTT. Translation gives CASSKGGGPESDTQYF.

The V call is TRBV6-6, the J call TRBJ2-7, with D unclear. The V end was cut by 0 bases, the J end by 2 bases, with 8 bases between. Looked up from germline, CDR1 is MNHNY and CDR2 is SVGAGI (reference sequence). The CDR3 is 14 amino acids. CDR3 amino acids: CASSYSGQPYEQYF. As DNA, the CDR3 is TGTGCCAGCAGTTACTCTGGGCAGCCCTACGAGCAGTACTTC.

This clonotype is categorized as medium-sized. This chain connects TRBV5-4 to TRBJ2-3; D uncertain. CDR1 and CDR2 (germline): SGHNT, YYREEE (reference sequence). The CDR3 contains 13 residues. V gave up 6 bases and J gave up 5 bases, with 13 bases separating them. The CDR3 sequence: CASTTDLLDTQYF. For the CDR3, the DNA is TGTGCCAGCACCACCGATTTATTAGATACGCAGTATTTT.

This clonotype is medium-sized (0.01 to 0.1%). The chain is built from TRBV7-9 and TRBJ1-1; TRBD1 aligns across 8 bases. After removal of 8 bases from V and 3 bases from J, the junction contained 5 bases not matched to a gene. CDR1 and CDR2 from the germline V gene are SEHNR and FQNEAQ (reference sequence). The CDR3 spans 13 residues. The CDR3 spells CASAAQGDTEAFF. The CDR3 DNA reads TGTGCCAGCGCGGCACAGGGGGACACTGAAGCTTTCTTT.

This clonotype occurred many times. The rearrangement links TRBV12-3 or TRBV12-4 to TRBJ1-2, with 7 nucleotides matching TRBD1. The ends lost 3 bases at V and 8 bases at J; junction bases unmatched: 9. The length of the CDR3 is 14 residues. The CDR3 here is CASSFTGTEEGYTF. CDR3 DNA sequence: TGTGCCAGCAGTTTCACCGGGACAGAGGAGGGCTACACCTTC.

The rearrangement uses TRBV13 and TRBJ1-2; no firm D call. Trimming stripped 11 bases from V and 6 bases from J, with 10 bases between. Germline CDR1 and CDR2: PRHDT and FYEKMQ (reference sequence). The CDR3 totals 10 residues. The CDR3 DNA follows: TGTGCCGTAGAGGGAGATGGCTACACCTTC. It specifies CAVEGDGYTF.